This TCR beta chain appears in the sequencing data of a study of blood T cells in healthy people across ages. The authors ran a second PCR of roughly 7 to 11 cycles using a sample-barcoded 5' primer and a J-beta primer mix. A template-switch adaptor containing 12 random nucleotides labeled each cDNA molecule. All samples yielded 3 million or more CDR3-containing paired-end reads. From the 5' RACE reads, TCRdb called clonotypes with MiXCR, one entry per CDR3 protein. Of roughly 2 million distinct CDR3 sequences in the sample, roughly 52% were seen once. Notes on this clonotype: Its antigen is still unknown.

The authors drew 7.5 to 10 milliliters of peripheral blood from each donor. The CDR3 is 12 residues long. V was trimmed by 5 bases and J by 4 bases, leaving 11 bases between them. Germline V gene sequence: CDR1 DFQATT, CDR2 SNEGSKA (reference sequence). Whole-study findings and limits: A roughly linear age-dependent decrease characterized TCR beta diversity per million T cells.

The chain employs TRBV20-1 and TRBJ2-5; D gene ambiguous. The receptor comes from a woman aged 40 to 50 in good health. The specimen was blood. Written as DNA, the CDR3 is TGCAGTGCTTTAATGTCAGGAGAGACCCAGTACTTC. This encodes CSALMSGETQYF.